This T cell receptor (beta chain) stems from a study of T cell repertoires in cytomegalovirus infection. At the level of the study: In public TCR beta signatures, there were indications of both CMV infection and matching HLA type.

The germline CDR1 and CDR2 sequences are MNHEY and SVGEGT. CDR3 length: 13 amino acids. Between the trimmed V and J ends, which lost 2 bases and 3 bases, there was a span of 8 bases. In regard to this clonotype: Its target is unknown.

Each CDR3 protein is one row after TCRdb ran MiXCR on the reads. The sample gives approximately 500,000 distinct CDR3 sequences, around a third of which show up once; roughly 17% is in the top ten. The TCR comes from a human donor in good health (CMV status not recorded). Some clones in this sample may be carry-over from other donors' samples. The rearrangement uses TRBV6-2 or TRBV6-3 and TRBJ2-7, with unresolved D. Sequenced here: cultured PBMCs, sampled from culture after CMV antigen stimulation. CDR3 sequence reads: CASSYVSGYEQYF. CDR3 in DNA: TGTGCCAGCAGTTACGTTTCTGGCTACGAGCAGTACTTC.